These 11 T cell receptor beta chains originate from one sample sequenced in a study of neurological immune-mediated disorders. A single record per CDR3 protein comes from TCRdb applying MiXCR to the 5' RACE reads. The table includes about 48,000 distinct CDR3 sequences, about a tenth detected once. Sequenced input: PBMCs. The receptor source for this set is a woman aged 35 to 49 with HTLV-1-associated myelopathy (HAM/TSP).

This clonotype was counted ten times or more. The V call is TRBV14, the J call TRBJ2-1; the D gene is possibly TRBD2 (5 bases). The germline V gene encodes CDR1 SGHDN and CDR2 FVKESK. V shed 0 bases and J shed 4 bases, with 7 bases lying between them. CDR3 length: 14 residues. The CDR3 DNA sequence: TGTGCCAGCAGCCAAGAGAGGAGGTACAATGAGCAGTTCTTC. Protein product: CASSQERRYNEQFF.

This clonotype showed up many times. This sequence joins TRBV12-3 or TRBV12-4 and TRBJ2-3; 7 bases map to TRBD1. Germline trimming cut 5 bases from V and 2 bases from J; bases unmatched to any gene: 1. This CDR3 region has 13 residues. CDR3 bases: TGTGCCAGCAGTGGACAGGCCACAGATACGCAGTATTTT. Translation gives CASSGQATDTQYF.

This clonotype was detected a few times. The chain combines TRBV6-2 or TRBV6-3 with TRBJ2-5, with TRBD2 identical over 13 bases. CDR3 length: 17 amino acids. Trimming took 5 bases from V and 2 from J; bases not matched to a gene: 8. Germline V gene data show CDR1 as MNHEY and CDR2 as SVGEGT. The CDR3 coding sequence is TGTGCCAGCAGTCCAAAGACTAGCGGGGGGCCACAAGAGACCCAGTACTTC. Translating it yields CASSPKTSGGPQETQYF.

Ten or more counts support this clonotype. The chain uses TRBV5-6 and TRBJ2-5, with 10 nucleotides matching TRBD1. Germline assignment: CDR1 SGHDT and CDR2 YYEEEE. The CDR3 covers 16 residues. The V segment lost 1 base and the J segment 0 bases; nucleotides outside the gene matches: 3. The CDR3 DNA is TGTGCCAGCAGCTTGACCGGGACAGGGGACCAAGAGACCCAGTACTTC. This translates into CASSLTGTGDQETQYF.

This clonotype came up many times. V and J are TRBV5-1 and TRBJ2-5, with D perhaps TRBD1 (6 bases). Trimming shortened V by 3 bases and J by 0 bases, and 6 bases separated the two germline ends. CDR3 length: 13 residues. Germline CDR1 and CDR2: SGHRS and YFSETQ. CDR3 in DNA: TGCGCCAGCAGCTGGGACAACCAAGAGACCCAGTACTTC. As protein: CASSWDNQETQYF.

The chain employs TRBV21-1 and TRBJ2-7. TRBV21-1 counts as a pseudogene. CDR3 size: 13 residues. The CDR3 region has the DNA TGTGCCAGCAGCACCCACGGAGTATACGAGCAGTACTTC. Protein: CASSTHGVYEQYF.

This clonotype occurred many times. The V call is TRBV4-1, the J call TRBJ2-2; 7 bases line up with TRBD2. The CDR3 has 16 amino acids. The germline V gene has CDR1 MGHRA and CDR2 YSYEKL. V lost 7 bases and J lost 3; bases outside the gene matches: 11. The CDR3 region is CASTPGASGYTGELFF. In nucleotides, the CDR3 is TGCGCCAGCACCCCCGGGGCTAGCGGTTACACCGGGGAGCTGTTTTTT.

Ten or more counts support this clonotype. The genes are TRBV4-3 and TRBJ2-3; TRBD2 matches at 12 bases. With 1 base clipped from V and 5 bases from J, the junction kept 4 bases outside the gene matches. This CDR3 is built from 16 residues. The germline V gene has CDR1 LGHNA and CDR2 YSLEER. The CDR3 protein is CASSQGLAGAIDTQYF. CDR3 nucleotides: TGCGCCAGCAGCCAAGGACTAGCGGGAGCGATAGATACGCAGTATTTT.

This clonotype has at least ten counts. The chain has TRBV5-1 and TRBJ2-7, with 11 bases matching TRBD2. CDR3 length equals 17 residues. Germline lookup yields CDR1 SGHRS and CDR2 YFSETQ. The trim removed 0 bases at V and 1 base at J, leaving 6 bases unmatched. This CDR3 is CASSLATSGAFSYEQYF. CDR3 sequence (DNA): TGCGCCAGCAGCTTGGCGACTAGCGGGGCCTTTTCCTACGAGCAGTACTTC.

This clonotype was detected ten times or more. V is TRBV2 and J is TRBJ2-5; unclear D gene. The V end lost 5 bases, the J end lost 2 bases, and 3 bases lay between the germline ends. Germline V gene lookup returns CDR1 SNHLY and CDR2 FYNNEI. The CDR3 is 11 residues long. The CDR3 bases are TGTGCCAGCAGTATACAAGAGACCCAGTACTTC. Translating it yields CASSIQETQYF.

This clonotype occurred many times. The chain is built from TRBV7-2 and TRBJ2-5; 8 bases line up with TRBD2. The CDR3 length is 15 residues. The trim removed 3 bases at V and 2 bases at J, leaving 5 bases unmatched. CDR1 and CDR2 from the germline V gene are SGHTA and FQGNSA. The CDR3 protein is CASSLNGGEQETQYF. The CDR3 DNA reads TGTGCCAGCAGCTTGAACGGGGGGGAACAAGAGACCCAGTACTTC.